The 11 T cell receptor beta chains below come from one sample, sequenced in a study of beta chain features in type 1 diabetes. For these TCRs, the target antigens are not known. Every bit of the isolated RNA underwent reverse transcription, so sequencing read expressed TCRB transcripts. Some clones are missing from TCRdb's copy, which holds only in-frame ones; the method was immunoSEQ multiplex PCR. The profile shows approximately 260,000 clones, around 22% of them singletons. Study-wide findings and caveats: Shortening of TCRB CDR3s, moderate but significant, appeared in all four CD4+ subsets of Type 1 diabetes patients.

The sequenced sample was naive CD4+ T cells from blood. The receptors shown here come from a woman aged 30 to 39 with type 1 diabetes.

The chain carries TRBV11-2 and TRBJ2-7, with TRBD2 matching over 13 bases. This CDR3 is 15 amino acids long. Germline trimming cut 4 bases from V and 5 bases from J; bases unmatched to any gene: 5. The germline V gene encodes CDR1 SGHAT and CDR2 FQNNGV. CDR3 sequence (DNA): TGTGCCAGCAGCTCGCGGACTAGCGGGAGAAACGAGCAGTACTTC. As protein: CASSSRTSGRNEQYF.

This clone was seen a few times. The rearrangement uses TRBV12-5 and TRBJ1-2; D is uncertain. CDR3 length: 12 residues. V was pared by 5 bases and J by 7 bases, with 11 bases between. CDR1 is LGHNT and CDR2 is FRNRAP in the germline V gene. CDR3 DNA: TGTGCTAGTGGTCCCTCCGGGTTTGGCTACACCTTC. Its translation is CASGPSGFGYTF.

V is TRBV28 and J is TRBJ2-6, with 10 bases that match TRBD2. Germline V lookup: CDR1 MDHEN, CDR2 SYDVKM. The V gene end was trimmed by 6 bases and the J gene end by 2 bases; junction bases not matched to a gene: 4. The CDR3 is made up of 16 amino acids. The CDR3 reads CASSGTSVTGANVLTF. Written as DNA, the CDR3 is TGTGCCAGCAGCGGGACTAGCGTCACTGGGGCCAACGTCCTGACTTTC. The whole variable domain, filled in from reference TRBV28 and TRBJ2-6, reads DVKVTQSSRYLVKRTGEKVFLECVQDMDHENMFWYRQDPGLGLRLIYFSYDVKMKEKGDIPEGYSVSREKKERFSLILESASTNQTSMYLCASSGTSVTGANVLTFGAGSRLTVL.

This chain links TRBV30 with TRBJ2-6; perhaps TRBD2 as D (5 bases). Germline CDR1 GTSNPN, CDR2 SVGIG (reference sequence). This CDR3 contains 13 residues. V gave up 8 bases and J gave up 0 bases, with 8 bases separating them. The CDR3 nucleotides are TGTGCCCACCGGGACTCTGGGGCCAACGTCCTGACTTTC. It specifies CAHRDSGANVLTF. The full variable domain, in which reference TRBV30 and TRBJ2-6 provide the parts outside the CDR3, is SQTIHQWPATLVQPVGSPLSLECTVEGTSNPNLYWYRQAAGRGLQLLFYSVGIGQISSEVPQNLSASRPQDRQFILSSKKLLLSDSGFYLCAHRDSGANVLTFGAGSRLTVL.

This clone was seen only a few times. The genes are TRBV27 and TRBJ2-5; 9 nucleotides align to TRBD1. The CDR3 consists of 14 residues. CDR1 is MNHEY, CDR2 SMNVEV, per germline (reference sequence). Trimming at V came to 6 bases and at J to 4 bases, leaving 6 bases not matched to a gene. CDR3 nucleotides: TGTGCCAGCAGCCCGTGGACAGGGGTAGAGACCCAGTACTTC. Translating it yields CASSPWTGVETQYF.

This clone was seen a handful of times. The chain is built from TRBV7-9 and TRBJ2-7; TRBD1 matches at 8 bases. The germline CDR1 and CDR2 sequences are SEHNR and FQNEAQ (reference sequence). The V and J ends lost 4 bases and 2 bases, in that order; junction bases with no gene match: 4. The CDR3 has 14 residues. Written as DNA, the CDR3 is TGTGCCAGCAGCTCCACAGGGGGGACCTACGAGCAGTACTTC. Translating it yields CASSSTGGTYEQYF.

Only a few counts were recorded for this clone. The CDR3 is CASSDSGEQFF. CDR3 nucleotide sequence: TGTGCCAGCAGCGATTCCGGTGAGCAGTTCTTC. V usage is TRBV7-3 and J usage is TRBJ2-1, with D hard to call. The germline V gene has CDR1 SGHTA and CDR2 FQGTGA. The CDR3 is made up of 11 amino acids. Trimming removed 5 bases at V and 9 bases at J, with 8 bases between.

The CDR3 here is CASRPSLAGAREQYF. The CDR3 DNA reads as TGTGCCAGCAGACCCTCCTTAGCGGGAGCGCGGGAGCAGTACTTC. The chain employs TRBV27 and TRBJ2-7; TRBD2 aligns across 9 bases. V gave up 6 bases and J gave up 7 bases; unmatched junction bases: 13. Germline-derived CDR1 and CDR2 are MNHEY and SMNVEV (reference sequence). This CDR3 contains 15 residues.

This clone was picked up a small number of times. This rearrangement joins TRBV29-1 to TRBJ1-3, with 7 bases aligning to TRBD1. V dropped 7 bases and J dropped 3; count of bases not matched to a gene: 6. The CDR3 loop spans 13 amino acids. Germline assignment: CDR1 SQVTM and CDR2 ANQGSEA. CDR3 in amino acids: CSGTGDVGNTIYF. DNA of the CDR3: TGCAGCGGAACAGGGGATGTTGGAAACACCATATATTTT.

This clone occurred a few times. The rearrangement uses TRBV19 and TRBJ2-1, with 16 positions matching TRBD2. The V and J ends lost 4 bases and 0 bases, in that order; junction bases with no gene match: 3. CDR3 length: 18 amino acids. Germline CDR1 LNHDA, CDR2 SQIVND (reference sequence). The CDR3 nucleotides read TGTGCCAGTAGTAAGGGACTAGCGGGAGGGCCCTCCTACAATGAGCAGTTCTTC. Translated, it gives CASSKGLAGGPSYNEQFF. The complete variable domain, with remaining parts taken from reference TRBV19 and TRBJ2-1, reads DGGITQSPKYLFRKEGQNVTLSCEQNLNHDAMYWYRQDPGQGLRLIYYSQIVNDFQKGDIAEGYSVSREKKESFPLTVTSAQKNPTAFYLCASSKGLAGGPSYNEQFFGPGTRLTVL.

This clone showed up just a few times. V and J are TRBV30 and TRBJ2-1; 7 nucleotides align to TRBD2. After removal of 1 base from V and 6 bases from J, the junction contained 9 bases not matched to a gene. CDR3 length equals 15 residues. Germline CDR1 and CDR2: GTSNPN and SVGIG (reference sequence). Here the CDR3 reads CAWSAGGRRGNEQFF. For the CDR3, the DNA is TGTGCCTGGAGTGCGGGCGGGAGACGGGGCAATGAGCAGTTCTTC.